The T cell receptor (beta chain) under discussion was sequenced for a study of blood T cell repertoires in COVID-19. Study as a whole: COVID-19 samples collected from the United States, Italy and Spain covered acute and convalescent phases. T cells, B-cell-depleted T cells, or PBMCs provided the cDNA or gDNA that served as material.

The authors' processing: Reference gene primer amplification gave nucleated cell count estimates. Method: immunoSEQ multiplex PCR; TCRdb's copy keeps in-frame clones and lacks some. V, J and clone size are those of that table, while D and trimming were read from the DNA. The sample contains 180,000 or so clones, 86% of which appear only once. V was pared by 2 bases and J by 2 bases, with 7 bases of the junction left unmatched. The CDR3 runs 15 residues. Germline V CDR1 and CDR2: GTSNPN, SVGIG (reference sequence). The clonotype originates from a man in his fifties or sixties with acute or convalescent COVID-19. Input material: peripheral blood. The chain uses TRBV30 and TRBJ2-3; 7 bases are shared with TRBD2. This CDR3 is CAWSSGGGYTDTQYF. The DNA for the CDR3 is TGTGCCTGGAGTTCGGGGGGAGGGTACACAGATACGCAGTATTTT.